Below, 9 T cell receptor beta chains from the same sample are listed, as sequenced in a study of shared clonotypes between healthy human individuals. The repertoire was sequenced with immunoSEQ multiplex PCR; TCRdb's copy has only in-frame clones and lacks some. The sample holds 2 million to 3 million clones, approximately 94% seen once. The sequencing input was naive CD4+ T cells from PBMCs. As to subset: CD45RA+ positively selected. These receptors came from a man younger than 35 in good health. Some clones in this sample may be carry-over from other donors' samples.

The V and J genes are TRBV5-1 and TRBJ2-3, with D maybe TRBD1 (6 bases). CDR1 and CDR2 from the germline V gene are SGHRS and YFSETQ. The CDR3 sequence is 15 residues long. V lost 0 bases to trimming and J lost 0 bases, with 8 bases between them. CDR3 coding DNA: TGCGCCAGCAGCTTGGAGGGACATAGCACAGATACGCAGTATTTT. Its translation is CASSLEGHSTDTQYF.

The gene calls are TRBV4-3 and TRBJ2-7, with D possibly matching TRBD2 (5 bases). The CDR3 loop spans 18 amino acids. Germline lookup yields CDR1 LGHNA and CDR2 YSLEER. With 0 bases removed from V and 3 bases from J, the gap between germline ends came to 21 bases. In nucleotides, the CDR3 is TGCGCCAGCAGCCAAGAGTTTCCCTTTTCCGGCGGAGGCTACGAGCAGTACTTC. Amino acid sequence: CASSQEFPFSGGGYEQYF.

CDR3 nucleotides: TGTGCCAGCAGCTTCGGACTAGCGGGAGGTCACACTACGGAGTTCTTC. Protein sequence: CASSFGLAGGHTTEFF. The chain employs TRBV7-2 and TRBJ2-1, with 14 bases fitting TRBD2. CDR3 length: 16 amino acids. With V trimmed by 3 bases and J by 14 bases, 12 bases remained unmatched. CDR1 is SGHTA, CDR2 FQGNSA, per germline.

J is TRBJ1-2 and V is TRBV9; D is undetermined. With 3 bases removed from V and 3 bases from J, the gap between germline ends came to 12 bases. Germline CDR1 SGDLS, CDR2 YYNGEE. The CDR3 is made up of 14 amino acids. CDR3 sequence reads: CASSAPGAYYGYTF. The CDR3 DNA sequence: TGTGCCAGCAGCGCCCCGGGAGCGTACTATGGCTACACCTTC.

The rearrangement joins TRBV10-3 to TRBJ1-2; TRBD1 matches 8 bases. The V segment lost 6 bases and the J segment 7 bases; nucleotides outside the gene matches: 16. CDR3 size: 16 residues. Germline assignment: CDR1 ENHRY and CDR2 SYGVKD. The CDR3 region is CAIREARTGQSPGYTF. The CDR3 DNA follows: TGTGCCATCAGGGAAGCGAGGACAGGGCAAAGTCCTGGCTACACCTTC.

The chain has TRBV18 and TRBJ2-3; the match to TRBD1 covers 8 bases. V shed 6 bases, J shed 6 bases, and the junction held 11 bases outside the gene matches. This CDR3 contains 15 residues. Germline V gene sequence: CDR1 KGHSH, CDR2 LQKENI. The CDR3 bases are TGTGCCAGCTCGTATACTGGACAGGGAATCGATACGCAGTATTTT. Amino acid sequence: CASSYTGQGIDTQYF.

The chain couples TRBV19 to TRBJ2-1; possible D gene TRBD2, 5 bases. The CDR3 is made up of 15 amino acids. V was cut by 8 bases and J by 5 bases, with 19 bases left in between. Germline V CDR1 and CDR2: LNHDA, SQIVND (reference sequence). CDR3 residues: CASRNSALGHNEQFF. The CDR3 region has the DNA TGTGCCAGTCGAAATAGCGCCCTGGGCCACAATGAGCAGTTCTTC.

The chain employs TRBV11-3 and TRBJ2-1; 10 nucleotides agree with TRBD2. With 4 bases clipped from V and 5 bases from J, the junction kept 8 bases outside the gene matches. The length of the CDR3 is 16 residues. Germline V gene sequence: CDR1 SGHNT, CDR2 YENEEA. The CDR3 DNA is TGTGCCAGCAGCTCGGGAGCGGGAGGGGTAAACAATGAGCAGTTCTTC. This encodes CASSSGAGGVNNEQFF. Filled out from reference TRBV11-3 and TRBJ2-1, the complete variable domain reads EAGVVQSPRYKIIEKKQPVAFWCNPISGHNTLYWYLQNLGQGPELLIRYENEEAVDDSQLPKDRFSAERLKGVDSTLKIQPAELGDSAVYLCASSSGAGGVNNEQFFGPGTRLTVL.

Only one count was recorded for this clone. The rearrangement uses TRBV15 and TRBJ1-1; TRBD1 matches 11 bases. Trimming cost V 2 bases and J 8 bases; bases outside gene matches: 7. The CDR3 is 15 amino acids. Germline CDR1 reads LNHNV; CDR2 reads YYDKDF (reference sequence). The CDR3 nucleotides read TGTGCCACCAGCAGAACCGGGACAGGGGGGCCCGAAGCTTTCTTT. It is translated as CATSRTGTGGPEAFF.